This record looks at one TCR beta chain sequence and its context. The sample comes from a study of blood T cell repertoires in COVID-19. Background on the study: PBMCs, B-cell-depleted T cells, or T cells were the source of the cDNA or gDNA that made up the material.

J lost 3 bases, V lost 3 bases, and 4 bases had no gene match. Germline V CDR1 and CDR2: MGHRA, YSYEKL. This CDR3 comprises 15 residues. Repertoires were generated with immunoSEQ multiplex PCR, while TCRdb's copy carries only in-frame clones and drops some. This table has about 74,000 clones, more than 90% appearing once. The sequencing sample was made of peripheral blood. This sequence was found in a man aged 45-65 years with acute or convalescent COVID-19. J is TRBJ2-5 and V is TRBV4-1; 10 nucleotides match TRBD1. The CDR3 reads CASSHWTGGEETQYF. CDR3 sequence (DNA): TGCGCCAGCAGCCATTGGACAGGGGGAGAAGAGACCCAGTACTTC.